The 14 T cell receptor beta chains below come from one sample, sequenced in a study of cytomegalovirus exposure and HLA in healthy donors. PCR primers comprised 60 Vbeta and 13 Jbeta primers. Profiled with immunoSEQ multiplex PCR; TCRdb holds only in-frame clones, not every one. The sample holds 160,000 or so clones, around four fifths seen once. Sample: PBMCs. The receptors here all came from a man aged 50 to 60 in good health and CMV-seropositive.

The DNA for the CDR3 is TGTGCCAGCAGCCTCCGTAGCTTCCAGCATTTT. Protein sequence: CASSLRSFQHF. The chain has TRBV28 and TRBJ1-5, with D hard to call. V was cut by 6 bases and J by 12 bases, with 12 bases left in between. CDR3 length: 11 residues. Looked up from germline, CDR1 is MDHEN and CDR2 is SYDVKM.

There are a few counts of this clone. Given a far larger clone just one base away, this is likely a sequencing read error. Other DNA sequences in the same sample also yield this CDR3. J is TRBJ1-2 and V is TRBV5-1; tentatively, D is TRBD1 (5 bases). The germline V and J ends were trimmed by 5 bases and 2 bases, with 16 bases remaining between them. Germline assignment: CDR1 SGHRS and CDR2 YFSETQ. CDR3 length: 15 amino acids. The CDR3 coding sequence is TGCGCCAGCAGGCGGTTGGAGGAGGGGAACTATGGCTACACCTTC. Encoded protein: CASRRLEEGNYGYTF. The full variable domain, completed using reference TRBV5-1 and TRBJ1-2, is KAGVTQTPRYLIKTRGQQVTLSCSPISGHRSVSWYQQTPGQGLQFLFEYFSETQRNKGNFPGRFSGRQFSNSRSEMNVSTLELGDSALYLCASRRLEEGNYGYTFGSGTRLTVV.

A note on this clone: Different DNA sequences within this sample yield the same CDR3. The gene calls are TRBV11-2 and TRBJ2-2; D may be TRBD2 (5 bases). The germline CDR1 and CDR2 sequences are SGHAT and FQNNGV. V dropped 6 bases and J dropped 1 base, with 15 bases sitting between them. There are 16 residues in the CDR3. CDR3 protein: CASSLFKRLNTGELFF. The CDR3 DNA is TGTGCCAGCAGTCTCTTCAAGCGGTTGAACACCGGGGAGCTGTTTTTT.

The V and J genes are TRBV19 and TRBJ2-6; D might be TRBD1 (6 bases). CDR1 is LNHDA and CDR2 is SQIVND in the germline V gene (reference sequence). This CDR3 has 21 residues. Trimming removed 4 bases at V and 0 bases at J, with 25 bases between. The CDR3 DNA is TGTGCCAGTAGTACCTTCACCCTTAACAGGGACCCATACTCTGGGGCCAACGTCCTGACTTTC. Translating gives CASSTFTLNRDPYSGANVLTF.

The rearrangement links TRBV12-5 to TRBJ2-3; D unresolved. In germline, CDR1 is LGHNT, CDR2 FRNRAP. Trimming cost V 3 bases and J 6 bases, with 7 bases left between them. The CDR3 has 12 amino acids. CDR3 amino acids: CASGFSQDTQYF. The CDR3 DNA sequence: TGTGCTAGTGGTTTCTCCCAGGATACGCAGTATTTT.

This sequence joins TRBV6-4 and TRBJ1-1; 7 bases match TRBD1. This CDR3 contains 16 residues. The germline gives CDR1 MRHNA, CDR2 SNTAGT. The J segment lost 5 bases and the V segment lost 5 bases, leaving 14 bases of the junction unmatched. CDR3 sequence reads: CASSQHSQGGWTEAFF. CDR3 nucleotide sequence: TGTGCCAGCAGTCAACACTCTCAAGGGGGCTGGACTGAAGCTTTCTTT.

CDR3 DNA: TGTGCCAGCAGCGTCCAGGGGGATCAGCCCCAGCATTTT. Translated, it gives CASSVQGDQPQHF. The gene calls are TRBV5-8 and TRBJ1-5; TRBD1 matches 7 bases. There are 13 residues in the CDR3. Trimming removed 4 bases from V and 5 bases from J; junction bases left unmatched: 3. The germline gives CDR1 SGHTS, CDR2 YDEGEE.

J is TRBJ1-1 and V is TRBV5-1; D is possibly TRBD1 (5 bases). The ends were cut back, 1 base at V and 8 bases at J, with 9 bases in the middle. The CDR3 contains 12 residues. Germline V gene data show CDR1 as SGHRS and CDR2 as YFSETQ. CDR3 amino acids: CASSLWSGEAFF. The CDR3 region has the DNA TGCGCCAGCAGCTTGTGGTCAGGGGAAGCTTTCTTT.

This clone has just a few counts. V is TRBV7-2 and J is TRBJ1-4; 10 nucleotides line up with TRBD1. This CDR3 has 15 amino acids. Germline values: CDR1 SGHTA, CDR2 FQGNSA. V trimming: 3 bases; J trimming: 3 bases; junction bases outside the gene matches: 1. CDR3 residues: CASSLTGGPNEKLFF. CDR3 bases: TGTGCCAGCAGCTTGACAGGGGGCCCTAATGAAAAACTGTTTTTT.

The chain is built from TRBV5-4 and TRBJ2-3; D might be TRBD2 (6 bases). The CDR3 contains 16 residues. Germline V gene data show CDR1 as SGHNT and CDR2 as YYREEE (reference sequence). Trimming left V 2 bases short and J 2 bases short, with 15 bases between. CDR3: CASSFSRDAYTDTQYF. The CDR3 DNA reads TGTGCCAGCAGCTTTTCGCGGGATGCTTACACAGATACGCAGTATTTT. Complete variable domain (other parts from reference TRBV5-4 and TRBJ2-3): ETGVTQSPTHLIKTRGQQVTLRCSSQSGHNTVSWYQQALGQGPQFIFQYYREEENGRGNFPPRFSGLQFPNYSSELNVNALELDDSALYLCASSFSRDAYTDTQYFGPGTRLTVL.

On this clone itself: Other DNA sequences in this sample translate to the same CDR3. This chain uses TRBV9 with TRBJ2-2, with D tentatively TRBD2 (6 bases). Germline CDR1 reads SGDLS; CDR2 reads YYNGEE. This CDR3 region has 14 residues. V gave up 2 bases and J gave up 5 bases, with 10 bases separating them. CDR3 bases: TGTGCCAGCAGCGTCGGGGGTGGGACCGGGGAGCTGTTTTTT. The encoded protein is CASSVGGGTGELFF.

This clone occurred a few times. This chain uses TRBV28 with TRBJ1-1; 10 bases align to TRBD1. V was clipped by 5 bases and J by 0 bases; unmatched bases: 9. Germline CDR1 reads MDHEN; CDR2 reads SYDVKM. The CDR3 spans 17 residues. CDR3: CASSANRDRGLNTEAFF. The CDR3 nucleotides read TGTGCCAGCAGTGCTAACCGGGACAGGGGCCTGAACACTGAAGCTTTCTTT.

The chain couples TRBV7-9 to TRBJ1-5; TRBD1 agrees at 8 bases. The CDR3 has 15 residues. Germline loops: CDR1 SEHNR, CDR2 FQNEAQ (reference sequence). The V gene end was trimmed by 5 bases and the J gene end by 1 base; junction bases not matched to a gene: 4. In DNA, the CDR3 is TGTGCCAGCAGCATGGACAGGGCGAGCAATCAGCCCCAGCATTTT. It specifies CASSMDRASNQPQHF.

The chain recombines TRBV7-2 with TRBJ2-7; 9 bases map to TRBD1. In germline, CDR1 is SGHTA, CDR2 FQGNSA. With 5 bases clipped from V and 4 bases from J, the junction kept 6 bases outside the gene matches. The length of the CDR3 is 14 residues. CDR3 in DNA: TGTGCCAGCAGCCAAGGGACAGGGTATTACGAGCAGTACTTC. It translates to CASSQGTGYYEQYF.